One sample yielded the 18 T cell receptor beta chains listed below, sequenced in a study of shared T cell receptors in the human thymus. The method was immunoSEQ multiplex PCR; TCRdb's version includes in-frame clones alone and lacks a portion of them. Among 630,000 or so clones listed, around 87% were seen once. A further study also used this sample, focusing on human thymus T cells.

Material: thymocytes. The receptors were gathered from a boy less than two years old with a congenital heart defect.

This clone was picked up a small number of times. This chain connects TRBV14 to TRBJ1-4, with TRBD1 matching 8 bases. Trimming at V came to 4 bases and at J to 7 bases, leaving 8 bases not matched to a gene. The CDR3 length is 15 residues. The germline gives CDR1 SGHDN, CDR2 FVKESK. DNA of the CDR3: TGTGCCAGCAGCCGTCGGGACAGGCCTCTTGAAAAACTGTTTTTT. This gives the protein CASSRRDRPLEKLFF.

The chain couples TRBV2 to TRBJ1-5, with no clear D. Trimming pared 7 bases from V and 5 bases from J, leaving 12 bases between. Germline loops: CDR1 SNHLY, CDR2 FYNNEI. This CDR3 has 13 amino acids. CDR3: CASNPTPHQPQHF. The CDR3, as DNA: TGTGCCAGCAACCCGACACCGCATCAGCCCCAGCATTTT.

The CDR3 is CATSRDLAKNIQYF. The CDR3, as DNA: TGTGCCACCAGCAGAGACCTAGCCAAAAACATTCAGTACTTC. J is TRBJ2-4 and V is TRBV15; unclear D gene. There are 14 residues in the CDR3. The germline V gene encodes CDR1 LNHNV and CDR2 YYDKDF (reference sequence). Trimming removed 0 bases from V and 0 bases from J, with 3 bases in between. The variable domain in full, with the rest retrieved from reference TRBV15 and TRBJ2-4, is DAMVIQNPRYQVTQFGKPVTLSCSQTLNHNVMYWYQQKSSQAPKLLFHYYDKDFNNEADTPDNFQSRRPNTSFCFLDIRSPGLGDTAMYLCATSRDLAKNIQYFGAGTRLSVL.

V gene TRBV28 combines with J gene TRBJ1-2, with D unresolved. Germline V gene data show CDR1 as MDHEN and CDR2 as SYDVKM. Trimming removed 8 bases at V and 0 bases at J, with 13 bases between. The CDR3 totals 14 residues. CDR3 nucleotide sequence: TGTGCCAGCGGCGGAGGAGTCACTAACTATGGCTACACCTTC. Amino acids: CASGGGVTNYGYTF.

The rearrangement links TRBV9 to TRBJ1-1; TRBD1 is a possible D gene (6 bases). CDR1 is SGDLS and CDR2 is YYNGEE in the germline V gene. The CDR3 has 15 amino acids. V gave up 0 bases and J gave up 4 bases, with 13 bases separating them. For the CDR3, the DNA is TGTGCCAGCAGCGTAGGGGGGGGCAGGCCCACTGAAGCTTTCTTT. Translation: CASSVGGGRPTEAFF.

CDR3 coding DNA: TGTGCCAGCAGCGTAGTGGGGGACTTACTAGAGACCCAGTACTTC. Protein product: CASSVVGDLLETQYF. The chain employs TRBV9 and TRBJ2-5, with a weak D call TRBD2 (6 bases). V was pared by 0 bases and J by 4 bases, with 13 bases between. Looked up from germline, CDR1 is SGDLS and CDR2 is YYNGEE. The CDR3 has 15 residues. Looking up the rest from reference TRBV9 and TRBJ2-5 gives the full variable domain: DSGVTQTPKHLITATGQRVTLRCSPRSGDLSVYWYQQSLDQGLQFLIQYYNGEERAKGNILERFSAQQFPDLHSELNLSSLELGDSALYFCASSVVGDLLETQYFGPGTRLLVL.

Here the CDR3 DNA reads TGTGCCAGCAGTTTTGACAGGGGGGGATATGGCTACACCTTC. Translation gives CASSFDRGGYGYTF. The chain recombines TRBV28 with TRBJ1-2, with 9 positions matching TRBD1. V lost 3 bases and J lost 5; bases outside the gene matches: 4. The CDR3 totals 14 residues. Germline CDR1 is MDHEN and CDR2 is SYDVKM.

This chain joins TRBV6-1 and TRBJ1-5; a possible D gene is TRBD1 (6 bases). The CDR3 contains 14 residues. Germline CDR1 is MNHNS and CDR2 is SASEGT. V was trimmed by 6 bases and J by 1 base, leaving 10 bases between them. The CDR3 loop reads CASSDRYSNQPQHF. CDR3 coding DNA: TGTGCCAGCAGCGACAGGTACAGCAATCAGCCCCAGCATTTT.

This sequence joins TRBV27 and TRBJ2-2, with D unresolved. CDR3 length: 13 residues. Germline V gene data show CDR1 as MNHEY and CDR2 as SMNVEV (reference sequence). The V end lost 4 bases, the J end lost 0 bases, and 3 bases lay between the germline ends. The CDR3 sequence: CASSSSNTGELFF. The CDR3 DNA follows: TGTGCCAGCAGTTCCTCGAACACCGGGGAGCTGTTTTTT.

In regard to this clone: Additional DNA sequences in this sample encode the identical CDR3. The chain links TRBV4-3 to TRBJ1-1; D gene uncertain. Per germline, CDR1 LGHNA and CDR2 YSLEER. V was clipped by 0 bases and J by 0 bases, with 8 bases between them. This CDR3 region has 15 residues. The CDR3 loop reads CASSQDGGVNTEAFF. In DNA form, the CDR3 reads TGCGCCAGCAGCCAAGATGGCGGGGTGAACACTGAAGCTTTCTTT.

V usage is TRBV13 and J usage is TRBJ2-4; a possible D gene is TRBD2 (6 bases). CDR1 and CDR2 from the germline V gene are PRHDT and FYEKMQ (reference sequence). CDR3 length: 15 residues. Trimming took off 5 bases at V and 1 base at J, with 12 bases between the two ends. The CDR3 spells CASSPAGGAKNIQYF. The CDR3 DNA sequence: TGTGCCAGCAGCCCCGCTGGGGGGGCCAAAAACATTCAGTACTTC.

This clone was seen just once. Other DNA sequences within the sample encode an identical CDR3. This chain uses TRBV5-1 with TRBJ1-1, with D hard to call. This CDR3 is 12 amino acids long. Deletions cut 0 bases from V and 7 bases from J, with 7 bases between. CDR1 is SGHRS and CDR2 is YFSETQ in the germline V gene. CDR3: CASSLGAGEAFF. Written as DNA, the CDR3 is TGCGCCAGCAGCTTGGGGGCAGGTGAAGCTTTCTTT.

The gene calls are TRBV13 and TRBJ1-1; the match to TRBD1 covers 8 bases. Germline CDR1 reads PRHDT; CDR2 reads FYEKMQ (reference sequence). Germline trimming cut 0 bases from V and 6 bases from J; bases unmatched to any gene: 3. This CDR3 is 14 amino acids long. CDR3 nucleotides: TGTGCCAGCAGCTTAGGGACAGGGGCATCTGAAGCTTTCTTT. It codes for CASSLGTGASEAFF.

The J gene is TRBJ2-1, the V gene TRBV27; 11 bases are a match to TRBD2. In germline, CDR1 is MNHEY, CDR2 SMNVEV (reference sequence). There are 15 residues in the CDR3. V gave up 6 bases and J gave up 6 bases; unmatched junction bases: 7. The CDR3 region has the DNA TGTGCCAGCAGACCCACTAGCGGGAGACTCAATGAGCAGTTCTTC. Encoded protein: CASRPTSGRLNEQFF.

The chain is built from TRBV27 and TRBJ1-2; maybe TRBD1 (5 bases). V dropped 6 bases and J dropped 7 bases, with 12 bases sitting between them. Germline values: CDR1 MNHEY, CDR2 SMNVEV (reference sequence). This CDR3 region has 12 residues. CDR3 amino acids: CASRARGVGYTF. CDR3 coding DNA: TGTGCCAGCAGGGCGCGGGGGGTTGGCTACACCTTC.

This chain's CDR3 is CASSDSLDRSGPQNTEAFF. The CDR3 region has the DNA TGCGCCAGCAGTGACTCGTTGGACAGAAGTGGACCACAGAACACTGAAGCTTTCTTT. The J gene is TRBJ1-1, the V gene TRBV10-2, with a possible D match to TRBD1 (6 bases). CDR3 length: 19 amino acids. The V gene's germline CDR1 is WSHSY and CDR2 SAAADI. Trimming took 3 bases from V and 1 from J, leaving 24 bases between them.

The chain carries TRBV7-2 and TRBJ2-5; 7 nucleotides line up with TRBD1. The better agreement between TRBJ2-7 and the DNA end casts doubt on the J call. Looked up from germline, CDR1 is SGHTA and CDR2 is FQGNSA. The length of the CDR3 is 15 residues. In DNA, the CDR3 is TGTGCCAGCAGCCAGGGACAGTCCTCCTCCTACGAGCAGTACTTC. Residues: CASSQGQSSSYEQYF.

The chain uses TRBV15 and TRBJ1-5, with TRBD1 matching 7 bases. Trimming at V came to 1 base and at J to 5 bases, leaving 8 bases not matched to a gene. Germline assignment: CDR1 LNHNV and CDR2 YYDKDF (reference sequence). The CDR3 length is 16 residues. CDR3 sequence: CATSRVLDTGDQPQHF. As DNA, the CDR3 is TGTGCCACCAGCAGAGTTCTAGATACAGGGGATCAGCCCCAGCATTTT.